The clone carrying this T cell receptor (beta chain) came up once. Profiled with immunoSEQ multiplex PCR; TCRdb holds only in-frame clones, not every one. The sample has about 3,200 clones, around nine tenths seen once. The sample originates from a study of tumor T cells in aggressive B-cell lymphoma. Sequencing input: tumor tissue. This TCR came from an adult with diffuse large B cell lymphoma.

The CDR3 is CASNPRGLGELFF. The CDR3 DNA reads TGCGCCAGCAACCCCAGGGGGCTTGGGGAGCTGTTTTTT. The gene calls are TRBV5-1 and TRBJ2-2; 8 bases are a match to TRBD1. CDR1 is SGHRS and CDR2 is YFSETQ in the germline V gene. V dropped 6 bases and J dropped 8; count of bases not matched to a gene: 6. This CDR3 has 13 amino acids.